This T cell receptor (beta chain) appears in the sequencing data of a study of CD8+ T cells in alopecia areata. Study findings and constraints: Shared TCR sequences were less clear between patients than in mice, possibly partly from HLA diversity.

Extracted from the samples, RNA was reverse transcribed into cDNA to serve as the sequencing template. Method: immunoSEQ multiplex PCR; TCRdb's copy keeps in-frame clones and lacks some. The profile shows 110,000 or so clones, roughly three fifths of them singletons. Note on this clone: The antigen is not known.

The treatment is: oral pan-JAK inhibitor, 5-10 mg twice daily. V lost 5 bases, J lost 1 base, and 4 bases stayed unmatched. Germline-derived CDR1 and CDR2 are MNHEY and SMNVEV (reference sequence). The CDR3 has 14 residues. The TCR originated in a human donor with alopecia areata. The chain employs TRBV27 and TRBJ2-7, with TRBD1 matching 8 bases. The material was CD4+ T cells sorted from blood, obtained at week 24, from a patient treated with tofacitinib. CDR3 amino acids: CASSPRGLSYEQYF. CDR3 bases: TGTGCCAGCAGTCCCAGGGGGCTGTCCTACGAGCAGTACTTC.